This T cell receptor beta chain emerged from a study of blood T cell repertoires in COVID-19. Sequenced by immunoSEQ multiplex PCR; TCRdb stores in-frame clones only, minus some. The data show some 250,000 clones, with about 86% seen just once and approximately 8.6% held by the top ten. The CDR3 spans 13 residues. Trimming removed 6 bases from V and 2 bases from J; junction bases left unmatched: 3. V usage is TRBV12-3 or TRBV12-4 and J usage is TRBJ2-7; TRBD2 aligns across 8 bases. The sample comprised peripheral blood. This TCR came from a man aged 40-50 years with active or convalescent COVID-19. CDR3 protein: CASSRAGAYEQYF. In nucleotides, the CDR3 is TGTGCCAGCAGCAGAGCGGGGGCCTACGAGCAGTACTTC.